This TCR beta chain was recovered during a study of T cell responses to AZD1222 COVID-19 vaccine. CDR3 length: 14 residues. V dropped 3 bases and J dropped 0 bases, with 6 bases sitting between them. Germline-derived CDR1 and CDR2 are LNHNV and YYDKDF (reference sequence). The assay was immunoSEQ multiplex PCR, and TCRdb's table has in-frame clones only and misses some. There are roughly 100,000 clones in the sample; around 90% occur only once, and 7.5% to 9% lies in the top ten. The clonotype originates from an adult who received the AZD1222 COVID-19 vaccine. The rearrangement links TRBV15 to TRBJ1-3; D gene ambiguous. The sample consisted of peripheral blood, taken 28 days after the second AZD1222 dose. This CDR3 is CATSRVHSGNTIYF. DNA of the CDR3: TGTGCCACCAGCAGGGTACACTCTGGAAACACCATATATTTT.